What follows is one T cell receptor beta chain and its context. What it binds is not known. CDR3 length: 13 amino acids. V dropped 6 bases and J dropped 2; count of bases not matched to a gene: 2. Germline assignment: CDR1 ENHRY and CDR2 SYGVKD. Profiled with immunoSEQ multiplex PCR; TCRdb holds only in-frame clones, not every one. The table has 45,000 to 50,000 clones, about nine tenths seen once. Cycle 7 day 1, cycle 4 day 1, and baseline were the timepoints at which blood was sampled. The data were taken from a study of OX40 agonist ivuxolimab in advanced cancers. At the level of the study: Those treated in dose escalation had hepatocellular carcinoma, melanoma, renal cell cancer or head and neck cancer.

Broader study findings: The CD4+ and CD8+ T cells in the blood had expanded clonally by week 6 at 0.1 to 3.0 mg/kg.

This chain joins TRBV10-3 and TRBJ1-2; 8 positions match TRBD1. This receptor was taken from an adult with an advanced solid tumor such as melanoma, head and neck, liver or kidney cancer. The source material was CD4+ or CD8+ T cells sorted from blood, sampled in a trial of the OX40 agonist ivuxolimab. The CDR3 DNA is TGTGCCATCAGGGGACAGGCGAACTATGGCTACACCTTC. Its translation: CAIRGQANYGYTF.